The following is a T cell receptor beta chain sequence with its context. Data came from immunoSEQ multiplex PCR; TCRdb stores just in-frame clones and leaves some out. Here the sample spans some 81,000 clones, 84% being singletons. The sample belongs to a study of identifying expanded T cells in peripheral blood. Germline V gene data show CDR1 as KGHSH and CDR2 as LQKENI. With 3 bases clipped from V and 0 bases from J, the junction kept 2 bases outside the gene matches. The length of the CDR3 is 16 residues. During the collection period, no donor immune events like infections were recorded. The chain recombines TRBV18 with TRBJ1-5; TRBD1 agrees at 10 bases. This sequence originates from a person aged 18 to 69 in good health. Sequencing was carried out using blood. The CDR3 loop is CASSPRDRGSNQPQHF. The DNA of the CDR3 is TGTGCCAGCTCACCCCGGGACAGGGGTAGCAATCAGCCCCAGCATTTT.